This passage covers 27 T cell receptor beta chains from one sample sequenced in a study of T-cell memory formation after mild COVID-19. TCRdb analysed the 5' RACE reads with MiXCR anew, one entry per CDR3 protein. The sample yields approximately 580,000 distinct CDR3 sequences, 20% seen once. Sequencing was carried out using PBMCs or a T cell subset sorted from them (not recorded which). These receptors all come from an adult woman who had mild COVID-19 (a few samples of this study predate the infection). Cell type and time point are not known.

There are a few counts of this clonotype. The chain uses TRBV18 and TRBJ1-5, with D perhaps TRBD1 (5 bases). The CDR3 loop spans 13 amino acids. Germline CDR1 reads KGHSH; CDR2 reads LQKENI. Deletions cut 5 bases from V and 9 bases from J, with 14 bases between. The CDR3 loop reads CASSTAGGRPQHF. CDR3 DNA: TGTGCCAGCTCAACAGCGGGGGGACGGCCCCAGCATTTT.

The CDR3 is CSARDIVGNEQFF. For the CDR3, the DNA is TGCAGTGCTAGAGATATCGTTGGGAATGAGCAGTTCTTC. The rearrangement uses TRBV20-1 and TRBJ2-1; no clear D. This CDR3 contains 13 residues. V gave up 0 bases and J gave up 7 bases, with 10 bases separating them. Germline lookup yields CDR1 DFQATT and CDR2 SNEGSKA (reference sequence).

This rearrangement joins TRBV19 to TRBJ1-1; D may be TRBD1 (5 bases). The CDR3 consists of 19 residues. The V gene's germline CDR1 is LNHDA and CDR2 SQIVND (reference sequence). V lost 0 bases to trimming and J lost 0 bases, with 20 bases between them. The CDR3 coding sequence is TGTGCCAGTAGTATAGATCTAGGGGCTATGAGAGGGGTGAACACTGAAGCTTTCTTT. It yields the protein CASSIDLGAMRGVNTEAFF.

This clonotype has a handful of counts. The chain is built from TRBV12-5 and TRBJ2-5; 13 nucleotides line up with TRBD2. Germline values: CDR1 LGHNT, CDR2 FRNRAP. This CDR3 comprises 16 residues. V lost 4 bases, J lost 5 bases, and 7 bases stayed unmatched. The CDR3 protein is CASGSKGLAGAETQYF. As DNA, the CDR3 is TGTGCTAGTGGTTCCAAAGGACTAGCGGGAGCGGAGACCCAGTACTTC. Combining the CDR3 with reference TRBV12-5 and TRBJ2-5 gives the whole variable domain DARVTQTPRHKVTEMGQEVTMRCQPILGHNTVFWYRQTMMQGLELLAYFRNRAPLDDSGMPKDRFSAEMPDATLATLKIQPSEPRDSAVYFCASGSKGLAGAETQYFGPGTRLLVL.

The chain joins TRBV20-1 to TRBJ2-2; D is possibly TRBD1 (6 bases). The CDR3 loop spans 16 amino acids. Germline CDR1 is DFQATT and CDR2 is SNEGSKA (reference sequence). V gave up 1 base and J gave up 2 bases, with 14 bases separating them. The CDR3 coding sequence is TGCAGTGCTAGAGTGGTAGGGACAACAAACACCGGGGAGCTGTTTTTT. This codes for CSARVVGTTNTGELFF.

The chain couples TRBV12-3 or TRBV12-4 to TRBJ1-5; TRBD1 matches at 7 bases. This CDR3 has 16 amino acids. J gave up 1 base and V 5 bases, and 8 bases lay outside the gene matches. CDR3 protein: CASSIYRGGSNQPQHF. The CDR3, as DNA: TGTGCCAGCAGTATTTACAGGGGAGGGAGCAATCAGCCCCAGCATTTT.

This clonotype was recorded a few times. The CDR3 region has the DNA TGTGCCAGTAGTAACGGGGTGAGGGCTTTCTTT. It specifies CASSNGVRAFF. V is TRBV19 and J is TRBJ1-1, with D uncertain. This CDR3 is 11 amino acids long. Deletions cut 4 bases from V and 11 bases from J, with 11 bases between. The germline V gene encodes CDR1 LNHDA and CDR2 SQIVND (reference sequence).

This rearrangement joins TRBV7-9 to TRBJ2-3, with 8 positions matching TRBD1. The CDR3 has 14 residues. The germline V gene has CDR1 SEHNR and CDR2 FQNEAQ (reference sequence). Trimming at V came to 5 bases and at J to 2 bases, leaving 3 bases not matched to a gene. The CDR3: CASSRTGFTDTQYF. Written as DNA, the CDR3 is TGTGCCAGCAGCCGGACAGGGTTCACAGATACGCAGTATTTT.

The DNA for the CDR3 is TGTGCCTGGAAAGGGACAATCAACACCGGGGAGCTGTTTTTT. Its protein is CAWKGTINTGELFF. This rearrangement joins TRBV30 to TRBJ2-2; maybe TRBD1 (6 bases). Germline V lookup: CDR1 GTSNPN, CDR2 SVGIG (reference sequence). V dropped 4 bases and J dropped 2 bases, with 11 bases sitting between them. The CDR3 consists of 14 residues.

The rearrangement links TRBV12-3 or TRBV12-4 to TRBJ1-5; D is uncertain. Trimming took 6 bases from V and 0 from J, leaving 12 bases between them. This CDR3 spans 15 amino acids. This chain's CDR3 is CASRTSETSNQPQHF. The CDR3 nucleotides read TGTGCCAGCAGAACCTCAGAGACTAGCAATCAGCCCCAGCATTTT.

This clonotype was counted a few times. The chain joins TRBV9 to TRBJ2-3; possible D gene TRBD2, 6 bases. From germline, CDR1 is SGDLS and CDR2 YYNGEE. The CDR3 runs 14 residues. The V end lost 8 bases, the J end lost 5 bases, and 18 bases lay between the germline ends. The CDR3, as DNA: TGTGCCAGTCAATTAGCGGAGACGGGAGATACGCAGTATTTT. As protein: CASQLAETGDTQYF.

In its sample, this clonotype was seen a few times. This CDR3 is CASSTRATSGSTSDTQYF. The CDR3 DNA is TGTGCCAGCAGCACAAGAGCGACTAGCGGGAGTACCTCAGATACGCAGTATTTT. V and J are TRBV12-3 or TRBV12-4 and TRBJ2-3, with 12 bases that match TRBD2. The J segment lost 4 bases and the V segment lost 6 bases, leaving 14 bases of the junction unmatched. The CDR3 runs 18 residues.

The chain couples TRBV6-5 to TRBJ2-7; no reliable D call. The germline V gene has CDR1 MNHEY and CDR2 SVGAGI. V shed 0 bases and J shed 1 base, with 10 bases lying between them. The CDR3 covers 15 residues. The CDR3 sequence: CASSYSGSESYEQYF. The CDR3 DNA reads TGTGCCAGCAGTTACTCGGGGTCCGAATCCTACGAGCAGTACTTC.

The chain has TRBV12-3 or TRBV12-4 and TRBJ1-1; 7 bases are a match to TRBD1. V lost 2 bases and J lost 4; bases outside the gene matches: 4. This CDR3 has 14 amino acids. The CDR3 here is CASSLTGEVTEAFF. CDR3 DNA: TGTGCCAGCAGTTTAACAGGGGAGGTCACTGAAGCTTTCTTT.

This clonotype was observed at least ten times. This chain joins TRBV10-3 and TRBJ2-7; weak D call: TRBD2 (6 bases). This CDR3 is 15 amino acids long. V lost 3 bases and J 3 bases, leaving 15 bases between the germline ends. Germline V gene lookup returns CDR1 ENHRY and CDR2 SYGVKD. This CDR3 is CAISDPGLPNYEQYF. DNA of the CDR3: TGTGCCATCAGTGACCCGGGACTTCCTAACTACGAGCAGTACTTC.

The chain employs TRBV7-8 and TRBJ2-1, with 10 nucleotides matching TRBD2. V lost 5 bases to trimming and J lost 6 bases; unmatched junction nucleotides: 22. Germline V gene lookup returns CDR1 SGHVS and CDR2 FQNEAQ. The CDR3 is 20 residues long. CDR3 loop: CASSPHLGLAGGRSANEQFF. In nucleotides, the CDR3 is TGTGCCAGCAGCCCCCATCTCGGGTTAGCGGGGGGCCGTTCGGCCAATGAGCAGTTCTTC.

This chain joins TRBV11-3 and TRBJ2-5; a weak D match, TRBD1 (5 bases). This CDR3 has 13 amino acids. Trimming stripped 4 bases from V and 5 bases from J, with 11 bases between. Germline V gene sequence: CDR1 SGHNT, CDR2 YENEEA. CDR3 sequence (DNA): TGTGCCAGCAGCTCCAGGGTTCGGGAGACCCAGTACTTC. This encodes CASSSRVRETQYF.

This chain connects TRBV7-9 to TRBJ2-1; D tentatively reads TRBD1 or TRBD2 (6 bases each). V gave up 5 bases and J gave up 1 base, with 18 bases separating them. The CDR3 is 17 residues long. Germline values: CDR1 SEHNR, CDR2 FQNEAQ (reference sequence). In nucleotides, the CDR3 is TGTGCCAGCAGCCGAGAGGGGGGACTTACATCCTACAATGAGCAGTTCTTC. Translated, it gives CASSREGGLTSYNEQFF.

Only a few counts were recorded for this clonotype. The rearrangement joins TRBV7-6 to TRBJ2-3; D is perhaps TRBD2 (6 bases). V gave up 5 bases and J gave up 6 bases, with 27 bases separating them. In germline, CDR1 is SGHVS, CDR2 FNYEAQ. The CDR3 has 18 residues. The CDR3 is CASSPRVLVGGGSDTQYF. The DNA of the CDR3 is TGTGCCAGCAGCCCTCGCGTCTTAGTGGGAGGAGGTTCGGATACGCAGTATTTT.

In its sample, this clonotype was seen a few times. The chain carries TRBV7-2 and TRBJ2-5; TRBD2 agrees at 10 bases. Per the germline V gene, CDR1 is SGHTA and CDR2 is FQGNSA. The CDR3 spans 16 residues. With V trimmed by 3 bases and J by 2 bases, 6 bases remained unmatched. The DNA for the CDR3 is TGTGCCAGCAGCTTCCCGCTAGCGGGGGTTCAAGAGACCCAGTACTTC. Encoded protein: CASSFPLAGVQETQYF.

This chain connects TRBV29-1 to TRBJ2-1, with 12 bases lining up with TRBD2. The V and J ends lost 6 bases and 6 bases, in that order; junction bases with no gene match: 12. CDR3 length: 16 residues. Per the germline V gene, CDR1 is SQVTM and CDR2 is ANQGSEA. CDR3 amino acids: CSVGLAGGPSGNEQFF. The CDR3 nucleotides are TGCAGCGTAGGTCTAGCGGGAGGGCCTAGTGGCAATGAGCAGTTCTTC.

Many counts were recorded for this clonotype. The CDR3 spells CASRGTGGPNEKLFF. DNA of the CDR3: TGCGCCAGCAGAGGGACAGGGGGCCCAAATGAAAAACTGTTTTTT. This chain uses TRBV5-1 with TRBJ1-4; 12 positions match TRBD1. J lost 5 bases, V lost 5 bases, and 4 bases had no gene match. This CDR3 is 15 amino acids long. Germline-derived CDR1 and CDR2 are SGHRS and YFSETQ.

V is TRBV7-7 and J is TRBJ2-2; TRBD2 aligns across 10 bases. Germline lookup yields CDR1 SSHAT and CDR2 FNYEAQ (reference sequence). The CDR3 is 14 amino acids. Losses at the gene ends were 5 bases for V and 7 bases for J; bases not matched to a gene: 4. CDR3 residues: CASSRTSGGGELFF. For the CDR3, the DNA is TGTGCCAGCAGCAGGACTAGCGGAGGCGGGGAGCTGTTTTTT.

The chain has TRBV5-5 and TRBJ2-5; the D gene is possibly TRBD2 (6 bases). Germline V CDR1 and CDR2: SGHKS, YYEKEE (reference sequence). Between the trimmed V and J ends, which lost 0 bases and 4 bases, there was a span of 13 bases. This CDR3 is 15 amino acids long. The DNA of the CDR3 is TGTGCCAGCAGCTTGGCGGGACTTGAGGGAGAGACCCAGTACTTC. It specifies CASSLAGLEGETQYF.

This chain connects TRBV11-2 to TRBJ2-7, with 10 bases identical to TRBD1. CDR1 is SGHAT, CDR2 FQNNGV, per germline. The length of the CDR3 is 14 residues. The trim removed 4 bases at V and 6 bases at J, leaving 6 bases unmatched. CDR3 coding DNA: TGTGCCAGCAGCTATTCCGGGACAGGGGCCGAGCAGTACTTC. Residues: CASSYSGTGAEQYF.

The gene calls are TRBV5-1 and TRBJ2-7; TRBD2 is a possible D gene (5 bases). The germline V and J ends were trimmed by 5 bases and 0 bases, with 12 bases remaining between them. CDR1 and CDR2 from the germline V gene are SGHRS and YFSETQ. CDR3 length: 14 amino acids. CDR3 in DNA: TGCGCCAGCAGGGCCATTGGGAGCTCCTACGAGCAGTACTTC. Translating gives CASRAIGSSYEQYF.

This clonotype has a handful of counts. The CDR3 region is CAAVGNGGTDTQYF. CDR3 coding DNA: TGTGCCGCCGTGGGGAATGGGGGCACAGATACGCAGTATTTT. The chain recombines TRBV21-1 with TRBJ2-3. TRBV21-1 is a pseudogene. This CDR3 comprises 14 residues.